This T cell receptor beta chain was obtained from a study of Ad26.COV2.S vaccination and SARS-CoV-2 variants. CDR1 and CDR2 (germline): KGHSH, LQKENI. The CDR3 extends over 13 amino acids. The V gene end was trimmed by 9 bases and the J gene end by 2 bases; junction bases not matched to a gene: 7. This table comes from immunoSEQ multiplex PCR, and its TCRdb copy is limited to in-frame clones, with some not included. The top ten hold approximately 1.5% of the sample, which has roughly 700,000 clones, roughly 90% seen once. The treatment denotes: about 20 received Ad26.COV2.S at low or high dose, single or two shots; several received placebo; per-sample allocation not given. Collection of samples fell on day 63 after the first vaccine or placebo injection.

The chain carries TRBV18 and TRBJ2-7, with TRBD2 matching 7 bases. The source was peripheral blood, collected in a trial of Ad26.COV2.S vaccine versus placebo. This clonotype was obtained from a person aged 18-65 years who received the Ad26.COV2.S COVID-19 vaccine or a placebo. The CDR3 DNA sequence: TGTGCCAGTCAAGCGGGGAACCCCTACGAGCAGTACTTC. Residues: CASQAGNPYEQYF.